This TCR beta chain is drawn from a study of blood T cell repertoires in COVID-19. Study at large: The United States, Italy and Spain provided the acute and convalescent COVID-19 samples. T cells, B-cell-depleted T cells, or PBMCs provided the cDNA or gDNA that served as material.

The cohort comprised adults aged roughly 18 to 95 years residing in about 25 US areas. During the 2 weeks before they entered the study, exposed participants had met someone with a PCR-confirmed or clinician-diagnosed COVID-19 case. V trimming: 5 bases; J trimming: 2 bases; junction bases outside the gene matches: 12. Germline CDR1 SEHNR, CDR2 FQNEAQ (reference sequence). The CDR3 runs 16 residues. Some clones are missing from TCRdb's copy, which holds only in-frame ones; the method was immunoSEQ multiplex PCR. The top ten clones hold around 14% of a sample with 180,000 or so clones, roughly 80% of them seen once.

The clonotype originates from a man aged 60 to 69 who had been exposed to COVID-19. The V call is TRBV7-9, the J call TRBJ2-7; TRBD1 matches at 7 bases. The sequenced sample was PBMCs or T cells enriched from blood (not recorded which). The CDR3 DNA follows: TGTGCCAGCAGCCGTGAGATTACAGGGGCACCCTACGAGCAGTACTTC. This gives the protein CASSREITGAPYEQYF.